Listed below are T cell receptor beta chains from one sample, sequenced in a study of regulatory T cells in long-lasting Graves disease. TCRdb called the multiplex PCR reads again in MiXCR, with one record for every CDR3 protein. The sample lists about 450,000 distinct CDR3 sequences, approximately 16% seen once, with 9.5% to 12% in the top ten. These same records also appear under a second study, on T cells in Graves' hyperthyroidism and ophthalmopathy.

The material sequenced was peripheral blood mononuclear cells (PBMCs), taken at new diagnosis, from a patient treated with antithyroid drugs. The receptors were sampled from a young woman with Graves disease. Both conserved end residues are part of each CDR3. The order of the fields is CDR3 protein, CDR3 DNA, V gene, J gene, D gene, clone size. The D gene is left open where the match is weak. Only part of the rows carry a size: once, few, many, or a class if the clone is expanded.

cdr3_aa: CASSLSEQVGGYTF; cdr3_nt: TGTGCCAGCAGTTTAAGCGAACAGGTCGGGGGCTACACCTTC; v_call: TRBV28; j_call: TRBJ1-2; d_call: .; clone_size: many
cdr3_aa: CASSSPMGAGVANEQFF; cdr3_nt: TGTGCCAGCAGTTCCCCGATGGGAGCGGGAGTGGCAAATGAGCAGTTCTTC; v_call: TRBV28; j_call: TRBJ2-1; d_call: TRBD2; clone_size: many
cdr3_aa: CAIQRTPTPSTDTQYF; cdr3_nt: TGTGCCATCCAGAGGACCCCCACCCCAAGCACAGATACGCAGTATTTT; v_call: TRBV27; j_call: TRBJ2-3; d_call: .; clone_size: few
cdr3_aa: CASSPRQGAAAFF; cdr3_nt: TGTGCCAGCAGCCCGAGACAGGGGGCGGCGGCTTTCTTT; v_call: TRBV11-2; j_call: TRBJ1-1; d_call: TRBD1; clone_size: many
cdr3_aa: CASTTFRDYEQYF; cdr3_nt: TGTGCCAGCACCACCTTCAGGGATTACGAGCAGTACTTC; v_call: TRBV5-5; j_call: TRBJ2-7; d_call: .; clone_size: many
cdr3_aa: CASSLRQGSQETQYF; cdr3_nt: TGCGCCAGCAGCTTGAGACAGGGGTCCCAAGAGACCCAGTACTTC; v_call: TRBV5-1; j_call: TRBJ2-5; d_call: TRBD1; clone_size: few
cdr3_aa: CASSEAGKMGYGYTF; cdr3_nt: TGTGCCAGCAGTGAAGCGGGGAAGATGGGTTATGGCTACACCTTC; v_call: TRBV6-2/TRBV6-3; j_call: TRBJ1-2; d_call: .; clone_size: many
cdr3_aa: CASKLGQVDYGYTF; cdr3_nt: TGTGCCAGCAAGTTGGGGCAGGTAGATTATGGCTACACCTTC; v_call: TRBV6-1; j_call: TRBJ1-2; d_call: .; clone_size: .
cdr3_aa: CSARLQGDYGYTF; cdr3_nt: TGCAGCGCGAGGTTACAGGGGGACTATGGCTACACCTTC; v_call: TRBV29-1; j_call: TRBJ1-2; d_call: TRBD1; clone_size: few
cdr3_aa: CASSEVGANVLTF; cdr3_nt: TGTGCCAGCAGTGAAGTTGGGGCCAACGTCCTGACTTTC; v_call: TRBV2; j_call: TRBJ2-6; d_call: .; clone_size: many
cdr3_aa: CASSSPGEREGRGEQFF; cdr3_nt: TGTGCCAGCAGTTCCCCTGGGGAGCGGGAGGGCCGGGGTGAGCAGTTCTTC; v_call: TRBV28; j_call: TRBJ2-1; d_call: TRBD2; clone_size: many
cdr3_aa: CSAGGTSSYNEQFF; cdr3_nt: TGCAGTGCCGGGGGGACTAGCTCCTACAATGAGCAGTTCTTC; v_call: TRBV29-1; j_call: TRBJ2-1; d_call: TRBD2; clone_size: once
cdr3_aa: CASSFTGFGMNTEAFF; cdr3_nt: TGTGCCAGCAGCTTCACAGGGTTCGGCATGAACACTGAAGCTTTCTTT; v_call: TRBV11-2; j_call: TRBJ1-1; d_call: .; clone_size: many
cdr3_aa: CSVEVGTSGRGEQFF; cdr3_nt: TGCAGCGTTGAAGTCGGGACTAGCGGGAGGGGTGAGCAGTTCTTC; v_call: TRBV29-1; j_call: TRBJ2-1; d_call: TRBD2; clone_size: many
cdr3_aa: CANGQGANVLTF; cdr3_nt: TGTGCCAACGGACAGGGCGCCAACGTCCTGACTTTC; v_call: TRBV10-3; j_call: TRBJ2-6; d_call: TRBD1; clone_size: many
cdr3_aa: CASSPDHVGSSTDTQYF; cdr3_nt: TGTGCCAGCAGCCCCGACCACGTAGGATCTAGCACAGATACGCAGTATTTT; v_call: TRBV11-2; j_call: TRBJ2-3; d_call: .; clone_size: many
cdr3_aa: CASSFQTGEPFF; cdr3_nt: TGTGCCAGCAGTTTCCAGACCGGGGAGCCGTTTTTT; v_call: TRBV28; j_call: TRBJ2-2; d_call: .; clone_size: few
cdr3_aa: CASSDLEDRESREQYF; cdr3_nt: TGTGCCAGCAGTGACTTGGAGGACAGGGAATCGAGAGAGCAGTACTTC; v_call: TRBV6-4; j_call: TRBJ2-7; d_call: TRBD1; clone_size: .
cdr3_aa: CASSPPAADIQYF; cdr3_nt: TGTGCCAGCAGTCCCCCGGCGGCGGACATTCAGTACTTC; v_call: TRBV12-3/TRBV12-4; j_call: TRBJ2-4; d_call: .; clone_size: .
cdr3_aa: CSARAGSSYEQYF; cdr3_nt: TGCAGTGCTAGGGCAGGGAGCTCCTACGAGCAGTACTTC; v_call: TRBV20-1; j_call: TRBJ2-7; d_call: .; clone_size: many
cdr3_aa: CASSLGAGVGNTGELFF; cdr3_nt: TGTGCCAGCAGTTTGGGGGCGGGGGTCGGGAACACCGGGGAGCTGTTTTTT; v_call: TRBV12-3/TRBV12-4; j_call: TRBJ2-2; d_call: .; clone_size: .
cdr3_aa: CSAREWGQLGSYEQYF; cdr3_nt: TGCAGTGCTAGAGAATGGGGACAGCTGGGCTCCTACGAGCAGTACTTC; v_call: TRBV20-1; j_call: TRBJ2-7; d_call: TRBD1; clone_size: many
cdr3_aa: CASSQDAVGSGGYTF; cdr3_nt: TGTGCCAGCAGCCAAGATGCGGTGGGCTCGGGAGGCTACACCTTC; v_call: TRBV3-1; j_call: TRBJ1-2; d_call: .; clone_size: many
cdr3_aa: CASGSAGVETQYF; cdr3_nt: TGTGCTAGTGGTTCTGCGGGAGTGGAGACCCAGTACTTC; v_call: TRBV12-5; j_call: TRBJ2-5; d_call: TRBD2; clone_size: many
cdr3_aa: CASTKGTPKEKLFF; cdr3_nt: TGTGCCAGTACTAAGGGGACACCGAAGGAAAAACTGTTTTTT; v_call: TRBV19; j_call: TRBJ1-4; d_call: .; clone_size: .
cdr3_aa: CSPKQGDTEAFF; cdr3_nt: TGCAGTCCGAAACAGGGGGACACTGAAGCTTTCTTT; v_call: TRBV20-1; j_call: TRBJ1-1; d_call: TRBD1; clone_size: many
cdr3_aa: CSAPSSSGVNNEQFF; cdr3_nt: TGCAGTGCCCCATCGTCGAGCGGGGTAAACAATGAGCAGTTCTTC; v_call: TRBV20-1; j_call: TRBJ2-1; d_call: TRBD2; clone_size: many
cdr3_aa: CASSNGPGLAGGIQYF; cdr3_nt: TGTGCCTCCTCAAACGGCCCTGGACTAGCGGGAGGCATCCAGTACTTC; v_call: TRBV6-2/TRBV6-3; j_call: TRBJ2-5; d_call: TRBD2; clone_size: many
cdr3_aa: CATSLRSEQFF; cdr3_nt: TGTGCCACCAGTCTGAGGAGTGAGCAGTTCTTC; v_call: TRBV15; j_call: TRBJ2-1; d_call: .; clone_size: .
cdr3_aa: CASSVGGSSGANVLTF; cdr3_nt: TGTGCCAGCAGTGTGGGGGGGAGCTCTGGGGCCAACGTCCTGACTTTC; v_call: TRBV2; j_call: TRBJ2-6; d_call: TRBD2; clone_size: .
cdr3_aa: CASSSTSALNTGELFF; cdr3_nt: TGTGCCAGCAGCTCCACCAGCGCCTTGAACACCGGGGAGCTGTTTTTT; v_call: TRBV7-8; j_call: TRBJ2-2; d_call: .; clone_size: many
cdr3_aa: CASSSLVGGPKDTQYF; cdr3_nt: TGTGCCAGCAGCTCCTTAGTGGGAGGGCCAAAAGATACGCAGTATTTT; v_call: TRBV11-2; j_call: TRBJ2-3; d_call: TRBD2; clone_size: many
cdr3_aa: CASSPRDTKETQYF; cdr3_nt: TGTGCCAGCAGTCCACGGGACACTAAAGAGACCCAGTACTTC; v_call: TRBV28; j_call: TRBJ2-5; d_call: .; clone_size: many
cdr3_aa: CASSRPQMAYNEQFF; cdr3_nt: TGTGCCAGTAGCCGACCACAAATGGCCTACAATGAGCAGTTCTTC; v_call: TRBV19; j_call: TRBJ2-1; d_call: .; clone_size: .
cdr3_aa: CSVGNENEQYF; cdr3_nt: TGCAGCGTTGGGAACGAGAACGAGCAGTACTTC; v_call: TRBV29-1; j_call: TRBJ2-7; d_call: .; clone_size: many
cdr3_aa: CASSLRGSGTSVYEQYF; cdr3_nt: TGTGCCAGCAGCCTTAGGGGTAGCGGGACTAGCGTCTACGAGCAGTACTTC; v_call: TRBV12-3/TRBV12-4; j_call: TRBJ2-7; d_call: TRBD2; clone_size: .